The clone carrying this T cell receptor beta chain has only a few counts. What it binds is unknown. This entry comes from a study of CD8 T cells in ankylosing spondylitis. Study-wide findings and caveats: Blood of patients with ankylosing spondylitis appeared to be characterized by a TCR beta motif of several highly homologous variants. Disease-linked clones reportedly concentrated significantly in matched ankylosing spondylitis synovial fluid. The authors found the disease-linked clones to be CD8+ and relatively rare in peripheral blood.

The germline V gene encodes CDR1 SEHNR and CDR2 FQNEAQ (reference sequence). V was pared by 5 bases and J by 6 bases, with 12 bases of the junction left unmatched. This CDR3 is built from 15 residues. For TCR beta, libraries came from quantitative 5'-RACE with molecular barcodes. TCRdb re-derived calls from the 5' RACE reads in MiXCR, one entry per CDR3 protein. The repertoire consists of some 130,000 distinct CDR3 sequences, with around 13% occurring once and the leading ten covering 2.5% to 3%. The sample was blood, either unsorted or a sorted T cell fraction (not recorded which). The receptor was derived from a female donor with ankylosing spondylitis or in good health (not recorded which). The rearrangement joins TRBV7-9 to TRBJ2-7, with 8 bases that match TRBD1. Written as DNA, the CDR3 is TGTGCCAGCAGCAACTCAGGGGGCTTTGCGTCCGAGCAGTACTTC. The encoded protein is CASSNSGGFASEQYF.